These 8 T cell receptor beta chains were sequenced from one sample in a study of radiation and T cells in renal cell carcinoma. Data came from immunoSEQ multiplex PCR; TCRdb stores just in-frame clones and leaves some out. The repertoire holds approximately 150,000 clones, around 88% seen once, with about 17% in the top ten. Time point denoted: blood 4 weeks post-SBRT, at nephrectomy. The treatment denotes: 15 Gy SBRT to primary tumor, nephrectomy 4 weeks later. The sample here was blood, taken from a patient whose treatment included radiotherapy and nephrectomy. The receptors were sampled from a woman between 50 and 59 years old with renal cell carcinoma.

V is TRBV7-2 and J is TRBJ2-1; 10 bases line up with TRBD2. This CDR3 spans 16 amino acids. V dropped 1 base and J dropped 5; count of bases not matched to a gene: 5. Germline assignment: CDR1 SGHTA and CDR2 FQGNSA. CDR3 in amino acids: CASSLDPLAGNNEQFF. CDR3 nucleotides: TGTGCCAGCAGCTTAGATCCACTAGCGGGGAACAATGAGCAGTTCTTC.

The CDR3 here is CASSVDGRHGYTF. The CDR3, as DNA: TGTGCCAGCAGCGTGGACGGTCGGCATGGCTACACCTTC. The V and J genes are TRBV9 and TRBJ1-2; no clear D gene. The CDR3 loop spans 13 amino acids. The germline V gene has CDR1 SGDLS and CDR2 YYNGEE. Trimming took 2 bases from V and 6 from J, leaving 11 bases between them.

This chain links TRBV4-3 with TRBJ1-2; D gene unclear. The CDR3 consists of 13 residues. V was pared by 4 bases and J by 8 bases, with 14 bases between. Germline V gene sequence: CDR1 LGHNA, CDR2 YSLEER. The CDR3 loop reads CASSLLSGEGYTF. CDR3 DNA: TGCGCCAGCAGCCTCCTTTCCGGGGAAGGCTACACCTTC.

This sequence joins TRBV5-6 and TRBJ1-4; D is undetermined. V shed 2 bases and J shed 6 bases, with 11 bases lying between them. This CDR3 is 14 amino acids long. CDR1 and CDR2 (germline): SGHDT, YYEEEE. The CDR3 sequence: CASSFSPKDEKLFF. CDR3 nucleotide sequence: TGTGCCAGCAGCTTTTCCCCCAAAGATGAAAAACTGTTTTTT.

This clone came up a few times. This rearrangement joins TRBV4-1 to TRBJ1-5, with D unclear. This CDR3 has 16 residues. Trimming stripped 4 bases from V and 0 bases from J, with 13 bases between. Germline CDR1 and CDR2: MGHRA and YSYEKL. CDR3 sequence reads: CASSPRQLDSNQPQHF. CDR3 DNA sequence: TGCGCCAGCAGCCCCAGGCAGCTCGATAGCAATCAGCCCCAGCATTTT.

The chain links TRBV7-2 to TRBJ2-1; D is undetermined. CDR3 length: 14 residues. Germline CDR1 SGHTA, CDR2 FQGNSA. V lost 1 base and J lost 5, with 9 bases in between. The CDR3 here is CASSLELGNNEQFF. The CDR3 DNA reads TGTGCCAGCAGCTTAGAGCTCGGCAACAATGAGCAGTTCTTC.

V and J are TRBV6-1 and TRBJ2-2; TRBD1 matches at 8 bases. The germline CDR1 and CDR2 sequences are MNHNS and SASEGT. V was pared by 6 bases and J by 6 bases, with 9 bases of the junction left unmatched. The CDR3 loop spans 15 amino acids. CDR3 DNA sequence: TGTGCCAGCAGACACCCGGACAGGGACGCCGGGGAGCTGTTTTTT. This gives the protein CASRHPDRDAGELFF.

This chain joins TRBV11-1 and TRBJ2-7; the D gene is possibly TRBD2 (6 bases). V was clipped by 4 bases and J by 3 bases, with 13 bases between them. Germline V gene data show CDR1 as SGHAT and CDR2 as FQDESV (reference sequence). This CDR3 comprises 14 residues. CDR3 coding DNA: TGTGCCAGCAGCTCCCGGCGGGGCGGCTACGAGCAGTACTTC. It specifies CASSSRRGGYEQYF.